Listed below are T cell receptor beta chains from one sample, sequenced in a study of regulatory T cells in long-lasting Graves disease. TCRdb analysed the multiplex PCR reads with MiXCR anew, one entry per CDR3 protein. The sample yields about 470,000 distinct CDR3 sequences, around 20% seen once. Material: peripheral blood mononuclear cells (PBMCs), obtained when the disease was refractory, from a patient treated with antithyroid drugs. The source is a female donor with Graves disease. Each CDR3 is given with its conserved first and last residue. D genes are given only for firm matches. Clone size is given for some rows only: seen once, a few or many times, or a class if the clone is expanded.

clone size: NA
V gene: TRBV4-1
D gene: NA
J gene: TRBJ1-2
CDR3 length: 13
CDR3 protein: CASSNPQGYGYTF
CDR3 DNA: TGCGCCAGCAGTAACCCCCAGGGGTATGGCTACACCTTC

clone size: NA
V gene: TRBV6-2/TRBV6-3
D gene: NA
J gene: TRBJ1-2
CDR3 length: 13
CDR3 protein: CASSYSIGQGYTF
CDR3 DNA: TGTGCCAGCAGTTACTCGATAGGTCAAGGCTACACCTTC

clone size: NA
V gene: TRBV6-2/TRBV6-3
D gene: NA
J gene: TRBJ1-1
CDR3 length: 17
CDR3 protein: CASKNSVVDFRSTEAFF
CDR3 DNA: TGCGCCAGCAAAAACTCTGTGGTGGACTTCCGGAGCACTGAAGCTTTCTTT

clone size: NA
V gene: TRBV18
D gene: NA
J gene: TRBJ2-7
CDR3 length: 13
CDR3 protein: CASSPMNSYEQYF
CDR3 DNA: TGTGCCAGCTCACCAATGAACTCCTACGAGCAGTACTTC

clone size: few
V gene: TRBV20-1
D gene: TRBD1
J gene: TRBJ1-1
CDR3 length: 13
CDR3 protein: CSAPGQGWTEAFF
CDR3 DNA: TGCAGTGCTCCGGGACAGGGGTGGACTGAAGCTTTCTTT

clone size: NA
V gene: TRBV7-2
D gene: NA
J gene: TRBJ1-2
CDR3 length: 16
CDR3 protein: CASSLTEGEAYYGYTF
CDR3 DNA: TGTGCCAGCAGCCTCACCGAAGGGGAGGCCTACTATGGCTACACCTTC

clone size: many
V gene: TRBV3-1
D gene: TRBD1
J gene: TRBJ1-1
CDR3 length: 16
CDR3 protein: CASSQWTGVGPTEAFF
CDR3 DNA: TGTGCCAGCAGCCAATGGACAGGCGTCGGGCCCACTGAAGCTTTCTTT

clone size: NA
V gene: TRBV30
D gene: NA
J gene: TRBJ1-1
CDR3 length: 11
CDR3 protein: CAWGDGISTFF
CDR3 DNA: NA

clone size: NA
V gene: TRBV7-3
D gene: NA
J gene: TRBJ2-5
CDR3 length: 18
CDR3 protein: CASSLFPGKQGETETQYF
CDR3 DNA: TGTGCCAGCAGCTTATTTCCCGGGAAACAGGGAGAAACAGAGACCCAGTACTTC

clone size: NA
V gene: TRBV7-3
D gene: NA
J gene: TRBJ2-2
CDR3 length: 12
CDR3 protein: CASGVGTGELFF
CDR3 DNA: TGTGCCAGCGGGGTGGGCACCGGGGAGCTGTTTTTT

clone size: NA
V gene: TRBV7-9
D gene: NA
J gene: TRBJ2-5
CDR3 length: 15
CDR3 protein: CTNSLGGTARETQYF
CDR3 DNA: TGTACCAACAGCTTAGGGGGGACAGCACGAGAGACCCAGTACTTC

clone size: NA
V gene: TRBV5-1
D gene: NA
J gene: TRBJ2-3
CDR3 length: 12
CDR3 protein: CASSFETPTQYF
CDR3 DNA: TGCGCCAGCAGCTTTGAGACTCCTACGCAGTATTTT

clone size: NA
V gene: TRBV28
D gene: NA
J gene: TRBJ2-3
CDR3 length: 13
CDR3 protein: CASSSRDTDTQYF
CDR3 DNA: TGTGCCAGCAGTTCCAGGGACACAGATACGCAGTATTTT

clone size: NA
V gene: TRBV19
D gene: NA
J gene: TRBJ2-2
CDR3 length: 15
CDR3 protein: CASSIVGSNTGELFF
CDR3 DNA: TGTGCCAGTAGTATCGTAGGGTCGAACACCGGGGAGCTGTTTTTT

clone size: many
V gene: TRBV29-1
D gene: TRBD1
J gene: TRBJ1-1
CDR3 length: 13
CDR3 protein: CSVGGGGLTEAFF
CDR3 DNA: TGCAGCGTAGGGGGAGGGGGCCTGACTGAAGCTTTCTTT

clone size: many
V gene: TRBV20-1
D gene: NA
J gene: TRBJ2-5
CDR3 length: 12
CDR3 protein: CSGADLLGTQYF
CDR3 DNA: TGCAGTGGGGCCGACCTACTCGGGACCCAGTACTTC

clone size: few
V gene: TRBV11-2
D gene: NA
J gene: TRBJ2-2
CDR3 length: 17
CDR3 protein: CASSTTGRNANTGELFF
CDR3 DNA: TGTGCCAGCAGCACTACCGGACGGAACGCGAACACCGGGGAGCTGTTTTTT

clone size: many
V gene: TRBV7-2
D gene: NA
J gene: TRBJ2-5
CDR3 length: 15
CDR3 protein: CASSLGIQTQETQYF
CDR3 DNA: TGTGCCAGCAGCTTAGGGATACAAACCCAAGAGACCCAGTACTTC

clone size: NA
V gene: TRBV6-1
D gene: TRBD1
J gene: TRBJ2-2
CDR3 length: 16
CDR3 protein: CASSVQTGEVTGELFF
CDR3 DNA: TGTGCCAGCAGCGTACAGACAGGGGAGGTCACCGGGGAGCTGTTTTTT

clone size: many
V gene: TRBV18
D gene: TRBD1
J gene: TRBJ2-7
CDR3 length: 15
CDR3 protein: CASSPQGTGGYEQYF
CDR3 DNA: TGTGCCAGCTCACCACAAGGGACAGGGGGCTACGAGCAGTACTTC

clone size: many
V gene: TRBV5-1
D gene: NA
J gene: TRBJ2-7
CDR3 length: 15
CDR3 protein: CASSWMDPFEYEQYF
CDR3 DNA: TGCGCCAGCAGCTGGATGGACCCGTTCGAGTACGAGCAGTACTTC

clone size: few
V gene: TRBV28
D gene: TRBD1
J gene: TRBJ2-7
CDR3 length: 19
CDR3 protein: CASSPRYRDRGRGTYEQYF
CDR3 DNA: TGTGCCAGCAGTCCACGATACCGGGACAGGGGGCGCGGGACCTACGAGCAGTACTTC

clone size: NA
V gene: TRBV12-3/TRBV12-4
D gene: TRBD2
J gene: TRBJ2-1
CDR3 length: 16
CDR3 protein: CASSPLGTSGTSEQFF
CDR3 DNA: TGTGCCAGCAGCCCCCTCGGGACTAGCGGCACCAGTGAGCAGTTCTTC

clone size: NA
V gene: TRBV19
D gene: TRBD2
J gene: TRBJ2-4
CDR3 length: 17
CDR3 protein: CASSIRLAGAGKNIQYF
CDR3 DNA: TGTGCCAGTAGTATAAGGCTAGCGGGAGCGGGCAAAAACATTCAGTACTTC

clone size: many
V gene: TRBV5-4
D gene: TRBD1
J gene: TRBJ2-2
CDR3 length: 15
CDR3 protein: CASSLDRGDTGELFF
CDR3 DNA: TGTGCCAGCAGCCTTGACAGGGGCGACACCGGGGAGCTGTTTTTT

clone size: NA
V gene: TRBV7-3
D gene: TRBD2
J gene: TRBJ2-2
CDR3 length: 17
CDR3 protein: CASSLGLAGEGAGELFF
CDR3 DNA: TGTGCCAGCAGCTTAGGGCTAGCGGGAGAGGGAGCCGGGGAGCTGTTTTTT

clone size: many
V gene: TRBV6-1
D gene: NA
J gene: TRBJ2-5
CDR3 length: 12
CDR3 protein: CASKAGQETQYF
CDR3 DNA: TGTGCCAGCAAGGCAGGGCAAGAGACCCAGTACTTC

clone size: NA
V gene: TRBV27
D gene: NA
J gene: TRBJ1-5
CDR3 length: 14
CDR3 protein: CASRVESGNQPQHF
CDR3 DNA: TGTGCCAGCAGAGTTGAGTCGGGCAATCAGCCCCAGCATTTT

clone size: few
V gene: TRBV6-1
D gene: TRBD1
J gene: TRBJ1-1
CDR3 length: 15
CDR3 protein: CASSHLTGGAAEAFF
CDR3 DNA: TGTGCCAGCAGTCACCTGACAGGGGGCGCCGCTGAAGCTTTCTTT

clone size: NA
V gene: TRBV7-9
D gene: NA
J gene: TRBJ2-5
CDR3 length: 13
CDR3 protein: CASSFVRQETQYF
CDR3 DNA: TGTGCCAGCAGCTTTGTACGGCAAGAGACCCAGTACTTC

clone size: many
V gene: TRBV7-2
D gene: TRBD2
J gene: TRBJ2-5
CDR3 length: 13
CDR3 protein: CASSPSGGETQYF
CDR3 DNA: TGTGCCAGCAGCCCTTCCGGGGGGGAGACCCAGTACTTC

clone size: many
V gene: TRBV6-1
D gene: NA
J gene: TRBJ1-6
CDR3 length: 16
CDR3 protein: CASTSRTVVGNSPLHF
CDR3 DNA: TGTGCCAGCACCTCAAGGACGGTTGTAGGAAATTCACCCCTCCACTTT

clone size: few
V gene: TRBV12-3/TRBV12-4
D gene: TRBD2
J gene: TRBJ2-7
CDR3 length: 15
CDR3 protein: CASADGSGSFYEQYF
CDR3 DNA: TGTGCCAGCGCCGATGGGAGCGGGAGTTTCTACGAGCAGTACTTC

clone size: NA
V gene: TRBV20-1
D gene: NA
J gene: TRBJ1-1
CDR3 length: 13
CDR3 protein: CSASRGPSTEAFF
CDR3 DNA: TGCAGTGCTAGCAGGGGCCCGAGCACTGAAGCTTTCTTT

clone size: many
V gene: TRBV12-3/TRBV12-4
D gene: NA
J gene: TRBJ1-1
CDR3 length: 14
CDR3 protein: CASVQQGSVTEAFF
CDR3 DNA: TGTGCCAGCGTACAACAGGGCTCCGTCACTGAAGCTTTCTTT

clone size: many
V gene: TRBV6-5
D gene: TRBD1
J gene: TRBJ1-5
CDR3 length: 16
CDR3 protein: CASSYVARGRMQPQHF
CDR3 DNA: TGTGCCAGCAGTTACGTGGCCAGGGGGCGCATGCAGCCCCAGCATTTT

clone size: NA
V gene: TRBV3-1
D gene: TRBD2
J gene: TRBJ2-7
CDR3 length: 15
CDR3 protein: CASSPRTSGRSEQYF
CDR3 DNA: TGTGCCAGCAGCCCCCGGACTAGCGGGAGATCCGAGCAGTACTTC

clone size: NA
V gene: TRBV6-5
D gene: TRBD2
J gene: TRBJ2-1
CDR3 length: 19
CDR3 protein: CASSYPGLAGVPSYNEQFF
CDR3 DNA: TGTGCCAGCAGTTACCCGGGACTAGCGGGGGTTCCCTCCTACAATGAGCAGTTCTTC

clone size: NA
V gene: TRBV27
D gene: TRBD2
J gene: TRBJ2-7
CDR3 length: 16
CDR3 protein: CASGLAGPHRAYEQYF
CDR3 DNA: TGTGCCAGCGGACTAGCGGGACCACACCGGGCTTACGAGCAGTACTTC

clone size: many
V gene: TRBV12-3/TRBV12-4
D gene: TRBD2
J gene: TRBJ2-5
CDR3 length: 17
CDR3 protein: CASSLFAGGNREETQYF
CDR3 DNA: TGTGCCAGCAGTTTATTTGCGGGAGGGAATCGGGAAGAGACCCAGTACTTC

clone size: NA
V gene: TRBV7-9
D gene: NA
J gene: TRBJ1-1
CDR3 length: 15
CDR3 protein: CAGSPTAQGYTEAFF
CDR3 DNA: TGTGCCGGCAGCCCCACGGCCCAGGGGTACACTGAAGCTTTCTTT

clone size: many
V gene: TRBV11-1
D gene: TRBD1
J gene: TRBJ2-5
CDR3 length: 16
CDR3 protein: CASSLRVDRVKETQYF
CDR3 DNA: TGTGCCAGCAGCTTACGTGTGGACAGGGTGAAGGAGACCCAGTACTTC

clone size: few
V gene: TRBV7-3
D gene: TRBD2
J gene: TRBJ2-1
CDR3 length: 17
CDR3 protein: CASSYSPLAGGYNEQFF
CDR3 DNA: TGTGCCAGCAGCTACAGCCCCCTAGCGGGAGGGTACAATGAGCAGTTCTTC